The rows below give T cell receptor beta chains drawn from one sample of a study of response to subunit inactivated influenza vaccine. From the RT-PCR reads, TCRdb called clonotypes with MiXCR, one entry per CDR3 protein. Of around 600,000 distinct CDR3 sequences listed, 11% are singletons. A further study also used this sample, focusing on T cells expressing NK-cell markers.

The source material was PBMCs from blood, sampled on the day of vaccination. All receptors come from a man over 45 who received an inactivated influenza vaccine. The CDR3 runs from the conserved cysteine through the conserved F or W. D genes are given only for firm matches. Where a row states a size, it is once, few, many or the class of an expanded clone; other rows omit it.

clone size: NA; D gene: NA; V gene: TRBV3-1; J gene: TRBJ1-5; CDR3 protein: CASSPGTLQPQHF; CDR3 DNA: TGTGCCAGCAGCCCCGGGACCTTGCAGCCCCAGCATTTT
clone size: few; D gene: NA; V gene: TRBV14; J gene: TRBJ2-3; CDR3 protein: CASSQDPRGRTTDTQYF; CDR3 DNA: TGTGCCAGCAGCCAAGATCCGAGAGGCAGGACCACAGATACGCAGTATTTT
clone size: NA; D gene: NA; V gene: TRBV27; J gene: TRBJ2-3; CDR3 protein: CASSLVADTDTQYF; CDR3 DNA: TGTGCCAGCAGTTTAGTGGCAGACACAGATACGCAGTATTTT
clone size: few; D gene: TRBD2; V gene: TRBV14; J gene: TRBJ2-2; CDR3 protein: CASSQDIERGRTGELFF; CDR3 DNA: TGTGCCAGCAGCCAAGATATCGAGCGGGGGCGTACCGGGGAGCTGTTTTTT
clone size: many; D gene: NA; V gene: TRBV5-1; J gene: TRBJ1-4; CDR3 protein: CASSFSGNEKLFF; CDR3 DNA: TGCGCCAGCAGCTTTTCGGGGAATGAAAAACTGTTTTTT
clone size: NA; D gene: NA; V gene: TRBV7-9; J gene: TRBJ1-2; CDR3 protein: CASSDATVGYTF; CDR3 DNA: TGTGCCAGCAGCGACGCGACAGTTGGCTACACCTTC
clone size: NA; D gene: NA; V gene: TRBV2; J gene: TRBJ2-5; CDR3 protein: CASSEFWQETQYF; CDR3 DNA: TGTGCCAGCAGTGAATTCTGGCAAGAGACCCAGTACTTC
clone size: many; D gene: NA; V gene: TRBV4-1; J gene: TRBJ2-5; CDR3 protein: CASSQVGDTKETQYF; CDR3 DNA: TGCGCCAGCAGCCAAGTAGGGGACACAAAAGAGACCCAGTACTTC
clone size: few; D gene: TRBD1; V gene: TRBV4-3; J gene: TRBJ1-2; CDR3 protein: CASSQMTGAGGYTF; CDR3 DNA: TGCGCCAGCAGCCAAATGACAGGGGCGGGGGGCTACACCTTC
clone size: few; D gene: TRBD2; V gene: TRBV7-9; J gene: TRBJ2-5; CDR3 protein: CASSPPGGARETQYF; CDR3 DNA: TGTGCCAGCAGCCCGCCGGGAGGGGCGCGAGAGACCCAGTACTTC
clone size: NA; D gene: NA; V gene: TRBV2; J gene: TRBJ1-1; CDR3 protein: CASSEALGGDTEAFF; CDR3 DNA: TGTGCCAGCAGTGAAGCGCTGGGGGGTGACACTGAAGCTTTCTTT
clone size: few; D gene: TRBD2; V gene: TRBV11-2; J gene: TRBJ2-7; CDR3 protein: CASSSREAYEQYF; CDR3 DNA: TGTGCCAGCAGTTCCCGGGAGGCCTACGAGCAGTACTTC
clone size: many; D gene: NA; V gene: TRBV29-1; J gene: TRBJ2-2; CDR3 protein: CSAVLPSRVPRNTGELFF; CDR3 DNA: TGCAGCGCTGTCCTCCCCTCCAGGGTCCCGAGAAACACCGGGGAGCTGTTTTTT
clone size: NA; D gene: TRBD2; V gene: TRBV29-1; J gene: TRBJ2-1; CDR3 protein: CSVTGTTESYNEQFF; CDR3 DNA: TGCAGCGTAACCGGGACTACCGAATCCTACAATGAGCAGTTCTTC
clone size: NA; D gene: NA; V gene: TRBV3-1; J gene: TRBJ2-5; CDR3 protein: CASSQDLGGETQYF; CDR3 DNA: TGTGCCAGCAGCCAAGATCTTGGCGGAGAGACCCAGTACTTC
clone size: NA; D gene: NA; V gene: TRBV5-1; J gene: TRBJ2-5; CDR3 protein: CASSPVRFETQYF; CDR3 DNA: TGCGCCAGCAGCCCGGTCCGTTTCGAGACCCAGTACTTC
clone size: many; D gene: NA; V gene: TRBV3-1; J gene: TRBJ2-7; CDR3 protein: CASSQDSAEAVGYEQYF; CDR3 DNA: TGTGCCAGCAGCCAAGATTCGGCGGAGGCCGTTGGCTACGAGCAGTACTTC
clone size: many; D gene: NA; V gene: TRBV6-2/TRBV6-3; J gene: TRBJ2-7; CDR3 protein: CASSYSMSPNPSEQYF; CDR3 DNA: TGTGCCAGCAGTTACTCGATGTCACCTAACCCTTCCGAGCAGTACTTC
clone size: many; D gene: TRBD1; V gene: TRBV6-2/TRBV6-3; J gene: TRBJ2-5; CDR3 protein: CASSPWDRDARPRSETQYF; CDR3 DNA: TGTGCCAGCAGTCCATGGGACAGAGATGCACGGCCTAGGTCGGAGACCCAGTACTTC
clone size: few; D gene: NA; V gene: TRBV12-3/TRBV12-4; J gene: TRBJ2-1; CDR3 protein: CASSSRAGGSGNEQFF; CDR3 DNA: TGTGCCAGCAGCTCCCGGGCGGGTGGATCAGGCAATGAGCAGTTCTTC
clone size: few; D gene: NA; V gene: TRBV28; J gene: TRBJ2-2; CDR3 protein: CASSFFGGTGELFF; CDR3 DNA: TGTGCCAGCAGTTTCTTTGGAGGGACCGGGGAGCTGTTTTTT
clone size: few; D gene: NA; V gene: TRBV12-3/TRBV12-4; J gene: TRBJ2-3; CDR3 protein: CASSSGAQLLDTQYF; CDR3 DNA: TGTGCCAGCAGTTCTGGGGCGCAGCTTCTGGATACGCAGTATTTT
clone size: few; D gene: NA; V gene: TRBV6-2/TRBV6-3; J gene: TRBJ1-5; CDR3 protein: CASSYGSRGGNQPQHF; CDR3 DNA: TGTGCCAGCAGTTACGGTTCGCGGGGTGGCAATCAGCCCCAGCATTTT
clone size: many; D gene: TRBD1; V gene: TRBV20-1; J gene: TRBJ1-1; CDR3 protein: CSAPEPSTGGTEAFF; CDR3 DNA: TGCAGTGCTCCCGAACCGTCGACAGGGGGCACTGAAGCTTTCTTT
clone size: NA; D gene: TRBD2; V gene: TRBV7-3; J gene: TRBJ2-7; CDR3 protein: CASSLQAGGLGEQYF; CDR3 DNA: TGTGCCAGCAGCTTACAAGCGGGAGGGCTAGGCGAGCAGTACTTC
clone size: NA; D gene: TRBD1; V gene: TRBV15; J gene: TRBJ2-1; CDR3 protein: CATSRDRGSHEQFF; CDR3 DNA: TGTGCCACTTCCCGGGACAGGGGTTCGCATGAGCAGTTCTTC
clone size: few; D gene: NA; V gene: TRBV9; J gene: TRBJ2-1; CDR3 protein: CASSTQPSSYNEQFF; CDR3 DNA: TGTGCCAGCAGCACCCAGCCGAGCTCCTACAATGAGCAGTTCTTC
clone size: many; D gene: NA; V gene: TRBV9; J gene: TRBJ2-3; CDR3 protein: CASSVDLGTGTDTQYF; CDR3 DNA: TGTGCCAGCAGCGTAGATCTTGGGACCGGAACAGATACGCAGTATTTT
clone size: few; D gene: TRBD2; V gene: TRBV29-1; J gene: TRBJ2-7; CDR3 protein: CSVDLGGSYEQYF; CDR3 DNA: TGCAGCGTTGATTTGGGGGGGTCCTACGAGCAGTACTTC
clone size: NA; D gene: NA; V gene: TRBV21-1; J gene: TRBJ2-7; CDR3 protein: CASSKKGGRNLGQYF; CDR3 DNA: TGTGCCAGCAGCAAAAAGGGGGGACGGAACCTAGGGCAGTACTTC